One and the same sample provided the 25 T cell receptor beta chains below, sequenced in a study of post-analysis software for immune sequencing data. The study, taken as a whole, reports: Controls had lower frequencies than patients of about 5 TRBV segments, which included TRBV5-6, TRBV5-1 and TRBV20-1.

Every TCR beta cDNA library bore unique molecular identifiers. From the PCR reads, TCRdb called clonotypes with MiXCR, one entry per CDR3 protein. Of approximately 180,000 distinct CDR3 sequences listed, around 28% are singletons. Their antigens remain unidentified. Material: blood. The source of these receptors is a girl under 18 with multiple sclerosis.

The rearrangement uses TRBV6-1 and TRBJ1-1, with 7 positions matching TRBD1. Germline V gene data show CDR1 as MNHNS and CDR2 as SASEGT. V lost 2 bases and J lost 0; bases outside the gene matches: 9. The CDR3 consists of 17 residues. This chain's CDR3 is CASSERGPGTVNTEAFF. As DNA, the CDR3 is TGTGCCAGCAGTGAAAGAGGACCCGGGACAGTGAACACTGAAGCTTTCTTT.

This clonotype was counted ten times or more. The chain combines TRBV7-8 with TRBJ2-1; 7 bases match TRBD2. Germline V gene lookup returns CDR1 SGHVS and CDR2 FQNEAQ. V lost 5 bases to trimming and J lost 4 bases; unmatched junction nucleotides: 2. The CDR3 sequence is 13 residues long. Here the CDR3 DNA reads TGTGCCAGCAGCAATAGCGGGTACAATGAGCAGTTCTTC. Its protein is CASSNSGYNEQFF.

Comment on this clonotype: A much larger clone lies one base from this, so it may be a read error. The J gene is TRBJ2-1, the V gene TRBV6-5, with 7 bases that match TRBD2. Germline V gives CDR1 MNHEY, CDR2 SVGAGI. The V gene end was trimmed by 7 bases and the J gene end by 9 bases; junction bases not matched to a gene: 9. CDR3 length equals 13 residues. In DNA, the CDR3 is TGTGCCAGCAAAGTCGAGGGGAGGGGTGAGCAGTTCTTC. This codes for CASKVEGRGEQFF.

Worth noting for this clonotype: This could be a read error, since a much larger clone is one nucleotide away. The chain has TRBV20-1 and TRBJ2-1; 10 positions match TRBD1. Germline loops: CDR1 DFQATT, CDR2 SNEGSKA (reference sequence). V shed 0 bases, J shed 13 bases, and the junction held 15 bases outside the gene matches. There are 16 residues in the CDR3. The DNA of the CDR3 is TGCAGTGCTAGAGACGGTCGGACAGGGGGAGGAGGGACCCAGTTCTTC. Its protein product is CSARDGRTGGGGTQFF.

This clonotype has just a few counts. The chain employs TRBV7-9 and TRBJ1-5, with D maybe TRBD1 (5 bases). The CDR3 length is 14 residues. V gave up 8 bases and J gave up 1 base, with 12 bases separating them. The germline V gene has CDR1 SEHNR and CDR2 FQNEAQ (reference sequence). This chain's CDR3 is CASGPDKSNQPQHF. For the CDR3, the DNA is TGTGCCAGCGGACCGGACAAGAGCAATCAGCCCCAGCATTTT.

The sample holds many counts of this clonotype. This sequence joins TRBV12-3 or TRBV12-4 and TRBJ2-3; TRBD2 matches 9 bases. After removal of 3 bases from V and 2 bases from J, the junction contained 3 bases not matched to a gene. This CDR3 has 15 amino acids. Here the CDR3 DNA reads TGTGCCAGCAGTTTGACTAGCGGATACACAGATACGCAGTATTTT. It is translated as CASSLTSGYTDTQYF.

Note on this clonotype: A read error may account for a junction end that differs from germline. V and J are TRBV12-3 or TRBV12-4 and TRBJ1-1, with D perhaps matching TRBD1 (6 bases). The CDR3 is 14 residues long. In DNA, the CDR3 is TGTGCCGGCAGCGATCGGACAGATAACACTGAAGCTTTCTTT. Translating gives CAGSDRTDNTEAFF.

The sample holds many counts of this clonotype. J is TRBJ2-5 and V is TRBV20-1; 11 nucleotides agree with TRBD2. CDR1 is DFQATT, CDR2 SNEGSKA, per germline (reference sequence). The ends lost 6 bases at V and 5 bases at J; junction bases unmatched: 8. The CDR3 length is 14 residues. This chain's CDR3 is CSAKGLAGPETQYF. The CDR3 bases are TGCAGTGCAAAAGGACTAGCGGGTCCCGAGACCCAGTACTTC.

The table lists this clonotype with many counts. The chain couples TRBV20-1 to TRBJ2-7; TRBD2 matches at 8 bases. CDR3 length equals 13 residues. Germline V lookup: CDR1 DFQATT, CDR2 SNEGSKA (reference sequence). V lost 6 bases and J lost 0; bases outside the gene matches: 4. Here the CDR3 reads CSAGGTSSYEQYF. The CDR3 DNA reads TGCAGTGCGGGAGGGACTAGCTCCTACGAGCAGTACTTC.

CDR3 DNA: TGCAGCGTTGCCGAGGACAGGGCCGGAAACACCATATATTTT. This codes for CSVAEDRAGNTIYF. J is TRBJ1-3 and V is TRBV29-1, with 8 bases matching TRBD1. J lost 4 bases, V lost 4 bases, and 6 bases had no gene match. This CDR3 has 14 amino acids. Germline assignment: CDR1 SQVTM and CDR2 ANQGSEA.

As regards this clonotype: This may stem from a read error, because a much larger clone lies one nucleotide away. The J gene is TRBJ2-1, the V gene TRBV20-1; 7 nucleotides line up with TRBD2. The J call is uncertain, as TRBJ2-7 better fits the DNA end. Germline CDR1 is DFQATT and CDR2 is SNEGSKA (reference sequence). This CDR3 is built from 16 residues. In DNA, the CDR3 is TGCAGTGCTAGAGTTTCCGCCAGCGGGACTGACAATGAGCAGTACTTC. Amino acids: CSARVSASGTDNEQYF.

Comment on this clonotype: With a much larger clone just one base away, this may be a read error. The chain uses TRBV5-6 and TRBJ1-4, with D perhaps matching TRBD1 (5 bases). The CDR3 totals 13 residues. CDR1 and CDR2 (germline): SGHDT, YYEEEE. The CDR3 region is CASSLGQSEELFF. CDR3 in DNA: TGTGCCAGCAGCTTGGGACAGAGTGAAGAACTGTTTTTT.

A few counts support this clonotype. V usage is TRBV5-1 and J usage is TRBJ2-1; no firm D call. From germline, CDR1 is SGHRS and CDR2 YFSETQ. V lost 1 base to trimming and J lost 6 bases, with 17 bases between them. This CDR3 has 16 residues. The CDR3 sequence: CASSLTSGNFGNEQFF. The CDR3 DNA is TGCGCCAGCAGCTTGACTTCTGGGAACTTCGGCAATGAGCAGTTCTTC.

This clonotype was recorded a few times. The gene calls are TRBV12-3 or TRBV12-4 and TRBJ1-2, with 8 bases that match TRBD1. This CDR3 region has 14 residues. Trimming cost V 6 bases and J 6 bases; bases outside gene matches: 9. As DNA, the CDR3 is TGTGCCAGCAGCACTCAGGGGGCCGGGGATGGCTACACCTTC. It yields the protein CASSTQGAGDGYTF.

This chain links TRBV20-1 with TRBJ1-4; no clear D. CDR3 length: 12 amino acids. CDR1 is DFQATT, CDR2 SNEGSKA, per germline (reference sequence). Trimming removed 1 base at V and 7 bases at J, with 7 bases between. The CDR3 DNA follows: TGCAGTGCTAGAGTTGCGGGTGAAAAACTGTTTTTT. This encodes CSARVAGEKLFF.

This clonotype was seen at least ten times. V gene TRBV6-6 combines with J gene TRBJ1-2, with D unresolved. CDR1 is MNHNY and CDR2 is SVGAGI in the germline V gene (reference sequence). The length of the CDR3 is 12 residues. Trimming cost V 5 bases and J 8 bases, with 12 bases left between them. As DNA, the CDR3 is TGTGCCAGCAGTGGGGAGTTTAGCGGCTACACCTTC. Translated: CASSGEFSGYTF.

This chain connects TRBV30 to TRBJ2-7; D uncertain. Germline CDR1 is GTSNPN and CDR2 is SVGIG (reference sequence). The CDR3 spans 13 residues. The germline V and J ends were trimmed by 1 base and 3 bases, with 10 bases remaining between them. CDR3 sequence (DNA): TGTGCCTGGAGTGACGACACAGACTACGAGCAGTACTTC. This codes for CAWSDDTDYEQYF.

The table lists this clonotype with many counts. The chain carries TRBV7-2 and TRBJ1-1, with D possibly TRBD1 on 5 matching bases. Germline V gene lookup returns CDR1 SGHTA and CDR2 FQGNSA. The CDR3 has 14 amino acids. Between the trimmed V and J ends, which lost 1 base and 5 bases, there was a span of 11 bases. The chain's CDR3 is CASSLDGGSTEAFF. Here the CDR3 DNA reads TGTGCCAGCAGCTTAGACGGGGGGTCGACTGAAGCTTTCTTT.

This clonotype has just a few counts. The CDR3 protein is CSVLTGVAQPQHF. The CDR3 DNA is TGCAGCGTCTTAACAGGGGTCGCTCAGCCCCAGCATTTT. The chain is built from TRBV29-1 and TRBJ1-5, with TRBD1 identical over 7 bases. J gave up 6 bases and V 6 bases, and 8 bases lay outside the gene matches. The CDR3 covers 13 residues. Germline V gives CDR1 SQVTM, CDR2 ANQGSEA. Variable domain in full (rest from reference TRBV29-1 and TRBJ1-5): SAVISQKPSRDICQRGTSLTIQCQVDSQVTMMFWYRQQPGQSLTLIATANQGSEATYESGFVIDKFPISRPNLTFSTLTVSNMSPEDSSIYLCSVLTGVAQPQHFGDGTRLSIL.

As concerns this clonotype: The final CDR3 position lacks the conserved phenylalanine or tryptophan, pointing to a likely read error. This chain joins TRBV3-1 and TRBJ2-3, with D unclear. V lost 2 bases and J 6 bases, leaving 6 bases between the germline ends. The CDR3 sequence is 12 residues long. Germline values: CDR1 LGHDT, CDR2 YNNKEL (reference sequence). CDR3 nucleotide sequence: TGTGCCAGCAGCCAACCCTCGGATACGCAGTATATT. Amino acid sequence: CASSQPSDTQYI.

This clonotype occurred many times. The chain is built from TRBV12-5 and TRBJ2-7, with D perhaps TRBD1 (7 bases). Germline values: CDR1 LGHNT, CDR2 FRNRAP. Trimming cost V 7 bases and J 2 bases, with 18 bases left between them. This CDR3 comprises 15 residues. CDR3 sequence (DNA): TGTGCTAGTGCACCACCTGGAGGGGGCCCCTACGAGCAGTACTTC. This encodes CASAPPGGGPYEQYF.

Comments on this clonotype: One base away lies a much larger clone, so this may be a sequencing read error. The chain combines TRBV15 with TRBJ2-1, with 8 bases lining up with TRBD2. The CDR3 length is 17 residues. CDR1 LNHNV and CDR2 YYDKDF come from the germline V gene (reference sequence). CDR3 DNA: TGTGCCACCAGCAGCTCCGTGTCGGGACTAGTCTACAATGAGCGGTTCTTC. As protein: CATSSSVSGLVYNERFF.

This clonotype was found a few times. The rearrangement links TRBV12-3 or TRBV12-4 to TRBJ2-1; weak D call: TRBD2 (5 bases). The CDR3 has 17 residues. V was pared by 3 bases and J by 9 bases, with 24 bases between. CDR3 loop: CASSFKAETLGVGEQFF. The CDR3 coding sequence is TGTGCCAGCAGTTTTAAGGCGGAGACTCTCGGGGTGGGTGAGCAGTTCTTC.

V usage is TRBV12-3 or TRBV12-4 and J usage is TRBJ2-2; TRBD2 is a possible D gene (5 bases). Trimming stripped 1 base from V and 7 bases from J, with 19 bases between. The CDR3 extends over 17 amino acids. The CDR3 region is CASSLGIAKGRGGELFF. The CDR3 DNA is TGTGCCAGCAGTTTAGGCATTGCGAAGGGCCGGGGCGGGGAGCTGTTTTTT.

On this clonotype itself: Just one base apart from a much larger clone, this may be a read error. This sequence joins TRBV12-3 or TRBV12-4 and TRBJ2-1; 8 positions match TRBD2. With 1 base clipped from V and 8 bases from J, the junction kept 16 bases outside the gene matches. There are 18 residues in the CDR3. The CDR3 DNA follows: TGTGCCAGCAGTTTAGGGCCTCTTTCGGGACTAGTAGGCGATGAGCAGTTCTTC. Amino acids: CASSLGPLSGLVGDEQFF.